This T cell receptor (beta chain) was found in a study of shared clonotypes between healthy human individuals. Regarding the study as a whole: Genetic and exposure-history diversity was limited by the few donors.

Points on this clone: The target antigen is unknown.

Using immunoSEQ multiplex PCR, the repertoire was profiled, and TCRdb retains in-frame clones only, with some absent. The sample holds millions of clones; about 92% are singletons and the top ten take 0.35% to 0.5%. Trimming cost V 3 bases and J 2 bases, with 10 bases left between them. Germline V gene lookup returns CDR1 MNHEY and CDR2 SMNVEV (reference sequence). The CDR3 spans 14 residues. This sequence originates from a man younger than 35 in good health. Some clones in this sample may be carry-over from other donors' samples. The chain recombines TRBV27 with TRBJ1-1; D is possibly TRBD1 (5 bases). Material: naive CD4+ T cells from PBMCs. The subset is: CD45RA+ positively selected. CDR3 sequence (DNA): TGTGCCAGCAGTTTTCGGGGGTTTAACACTGAAGCTTTCTTT. The encoded protein is CASSFRGFNTEAFF.